The rows below give T cell receptor beta chains drawn from one sample of a study of blood T cell repertoires in COVID-19. Assay: immunoSEQ multiplex PCR; the TCRdb copy retains only in-frame clones and omits some. The sample lists 45,000 to 55,000 clones; about 82% were seen once. Input material: peripheral blood. These receptors were taken from a man between 70 and 80 years old with active COVID-19. Both conserved end residues are trimmed from each CDR3. Each record gives: CDR3 length, J gene, V gene, CDR3 protein.

14 TRBJ2-3 TRBV6-1 ASSGLTGHPTDTQY
13 TRBJ2-5 TRBV4-3 ASSQERGGQETQY
11 TRBJ2-1 TRBV14 ASSQAGLGEQF
13 TRBJ2-3 TRBV6-4 ASSDSSGATDTQY
13 TRBJ2-3 TRBV6-5 ASGYRGQVTDTQY
12 TRBJ1-2 TRBV27 ASSLDRGVGGYT
15 TRBJ2-3 TRBV3-1/TRBV3-2 ASSQGLADTSTDTQY
16 TRBJ2-2 TRBV9 ASSHRDRGNSGTGELF
10 TRBJ2-5 TRBV7-8 ASSPFQETQY
12 TRBJ1-1 TRBV6-4 ASSERGGEAEAF
14 TRBJ1-1 TRBV2 ASSEGQGREGPEAF
14 TRBJ1-1 TRBV4-1 ASSQEVGARYTEAF
12 TRBJ2-1 TRBV7-3 ASSLKGGGTEQF
10 TRBJ1-4 TRBV12-3/TRBV12-4 ASSLRGEKLF
12 TRBJ2-1 TRBV29-1 SVPPGQGFNEQF
12 TRBJ2-4 TRBV7-3 ASSSTLAGGVQY
12 TRBJ1-5 TRBV7-2 ASSPDSANQPQH
12 TRBJ2-7 TRBV7-8 ASSLGQGQYEQY
11 TRBJ1-4 TRBV18 ASSPQENEKLF
13 TRBJ1-1 TRBV2 ASSALGTENTEAF
15 TRBJ2-5 TRBV7-3 ASSSHRGLAGEETQY
13 TRBJ1-1 TRBV24-1 ATSGGGRGGTEAF
13 TRBJ2-2 TRBV5-1 ASRYSGGNTGELF
13 TRBJ2-3 TRBV5-4 ASSLGWGPGDTQY
13 TRBJ2-1 TRBV7-9 ASSRAGGPYNEQF
11 TRBJ1-4 TRBV7-2 ASSAQGSEKLF
13 TRBJ1-2 TRBV6-2/TRBV6-3 ASSYSPGQGSGYT
15 TRBJ1-6 TRBV9 ASSVAGGPIANSPLH
11 TRBJ2-2 TRBV19 ASSRTGPGELF
14 TRBJ2-7 TRBV6-5 ASSYDSWGGDYEQY
13 TRBJ1-6 TRBV27 ASNPGQGVNSPLH
12 TRBJ2-3 TRBV30 AWSNGGNTDTQY
12 TRBJ2-7 TRBV25-1 ASSAPGNSYEQY
13 TRBJ2-2 TRBV6-1 ASSEVTSGTGELF
14 TRBJ1-1 TRBV18 ASSPPGQGWNTEAF
11 TRBJ2-7 TRBV6-2/TRBV6-3 ASSWGDTYEQY
12 TRBJ1-1 TRBV7-2 ASSSSPTVTEAF
13 TRBJ1-5 TRBV19 ASSIWSGGIQPQH
13 TRBJ1-5 TRBV19 ASSGRDTFNQPQH
13 TRBJ2-5 TRBV5-1 ASSWRLAGQETQY
11 TRBJ2-7 TRBV27 ASSWGSSYEQY
12 TRBJ1-3 TRBV10-3 AISDQIFGNTIY
13 TRBJ1-2 TRBV30 AWRGPGGQGHGYT
12 TRBJ2-7 TRBV11-3 ASSFPGTGAKQY
13 TRBJ2-5 TRBV20-1 SASSSGGTHETQY
12 TRBJ2-3 TRBV20-1 SASWLGFTDTQY
13 TRBJ2-1 TRBV19 ASSTMGDRDNEQF
12 TRBJ1-3 TRBV5-6 ASSRGTGKSTIY
11 TRBJ1-5 TRBV19 ASRGQLRQPQH
14 TRBJ2-3 TRBV6-2/TRBV6-3 ASSYSRDRQTDTQY
11 TRBJ1-2 TRBV27 ASSLAGDRGYT
12 TRBJ1-1 TRBV4-2 ASSLDSQGTEAF
12 TRBJ1-1 TRBV18 ASSAGQGFTEAF
15 TRBJ1-6 TRBV4-3 ASSPKVLGSYNSPLH
15 TRBJ1-1 TRBV19 ASRKGTGGGLNTEAF